These 9 T cell receptor beta chains were sequenced from one sample in a study of blood T cell repertoires in COVID-19. TCRdb's copy holds only in-frame clones and misses some; the assay was immunoSEQ multiplex PCR. The sample contains 190,000 or so clones, more than 70% of which appear only once. The specimen sequenced was PBMCs or T cells enriched from blood (not recorded which). These receptors all come from a woman aged 18-29 years who had recovered from COVID-19.

This clone was observed a single time. The rearrangement uses TRBV9 and TRBJ2-5, with 11 bases fitting TRBD2. CDR3 size: 15 residues. The junction had 2 bases not matched to a gene; V was cut back by 2 bases and J by 2 bases. CDR1 and CDR2 from the germline V gene are SGDLS and YYNGEE. CDR3 in DNA: TGTGCCAGCAGCGTGACTAGCGGGGTACAAGAGACCCAGTACTTC. Translated: CASSVTSGVQETQYF.

The chain employs TRBV5-1 and TRBJ2-1; no clear D. The V end was cut by 0 bases, the J end by 1 base, with 8 bases between. The CDR3 covers 15 residues. CDR1 SGHRS and CDR2 YFSETQ come from the germline V gene. CDR3 nucleotide sequence: TGCGCCAGCAGCTTGGCCTCAGATTCCTACAATGAGCAGTTCTTC. Protein: CASSLASDSYNEQFF. Filled out from reference TRBV5-1 and TRBJ2-1, the complete variable domain reads KAGVTQTPRYLIKTRGQQVTLSCSPISGHRSVSWYQQTPGQGLQFLFEYFSETQRNKGNFPGRFSGRQFSNSRSEMNVSTLELGDSALYLCASSLASDSYNEQFFGPGTRLTVL.

This chain links TRBV7-9 with TRBJ1-1, with D possibly TRBD1 on 5 matching bases. V lost 3 bases, J lost 5 bases, and 13 bases lay in between. Germline values: CDR1 SEHNR, CDR2 FQNEAQ (reference sequence). CDR3 length equals 14 residues. CDR3 sequence reads: CASSLAAGRTEAFF. The CDR3, as DNA: TGTGCCAGCAGCTTGGCTGCAGGGAGGACTGAAGCTTTCTTT.

The V gene is TRBV6-5, the J gene TRBJ1-2; no reliable D call. V shed 0 bases and J shed 8 bases, with 19 bases lying between them. The CDR3 has 16 residues. CDR1 MNHEY and CDR2 SVGAGI come from the germline V gene. CDR3 in DNA: TGTGCCAGCAGTTACTCGTATGACGGGATACCGCGGGGCTACACCTTC. Its translation: CASSYSYDGIPRGYTF.

The chain has TRBV10-3 and TRBJ1-6; a possible D gene is TRBD1 (6 bases). Trimming pared 6 bases from V and 9 bases from J, leaving 18 bases between. CDR1 is ENHRY, CDR2 SYGVKD, per germline. The CDR3 is made up of 15 amino acids. The CDR3: CAIRGGGHPTSPLHF. The CDR3 nucleotides read TGTGCCATCAGGGGCGGGGGGCACCCTACTTCACCCCTCCACTTT.

V and J are TRBV6-2 or TRBV6-3 and TRBJ2-3; D remains unclear. The CDR3 consists of 13 residues. Germline CDR1 MNHEY, CDR2 SVGEGT. The ends were cut back, 6 bases at V and 0 bases at J, with 7 bases in the middle. This CDR3 is CASSHPSTDTQYF. DNA for the CDR3: TGTGCCAGCAGCCATCCGAGCACAGATACGCAGTATTTT.

The chain uses TRBV19 and TRBJ1-1; no definite D call. V shed 7 bases and J shed 10 bases, with 7 bases lying between them. The CDR3 sequence is 9 residues long. Looked up from germline, CDR1 is LNHDA and CDR2 is SQIVND (reference sequence). The chain's CDR3 is CASNPRAFF. The CDR3 DNA sequence: TGTGCCAGTAACCCGCGAGCTTTCTTT. Complete variable domain (other parts from reference TRBV19 and TRBJ1-1): DGGITQSPKYLFRKEGQNVTLSCEQNLNHDAMYWYRQDPGQGLRLIYYSQIVNDFQKGDIAEGYSVSREKKESFPLTVTSAQKNPTAFYLCASNPRAFFGQGTRLTVV.

This chain links TRBV5-1 with TRBJ2-3; D may be TRBD2 (7 bases). Trimming took off 4 bases at V and 1 base at J, with 13 bases between the two ends. The germline V gene has CDR1 SGHRS and CDR2 YFSETQ. The CDR3 loop spans 15 amino acids. The DNA for the CDR3 is TGCGCCAGCAGCCCCGCCGGGGGGCGCACAGATACGCAGTATTTT. This gives the protein CASSPAGGRTDTQYF.

The rearrangement joins TRBV25-1 to TRBJ1-1; 9 positions match TRBD1. The trim removed 5 bases at V and 3 bases at J, leaving 1 base unmatched. The CDR3 extends over 13 amino acids. In germline, CDR1 is MGHDK, CDR2 SYGVNS. This chain's CDR3 is CASSRDRDTEAFF. As DNA, the CDR3 is TGTGCCAGCAGTCGGGACAGGGACACTGAAGCTTTCTTT.